A selection of T cell receptor beta chains follows, all from one sample in a study of a mutant IDH1 vaccine in newly diagnosed glioma. The antigens of these receptors remain unknown. Libraries were prepared by immunoSEQ multiplex PCR; TCRdb keeps only in-frame clonotypes and omits some of them. Altogether about 41,000 clones are present, 80% to 90% being singletons, with the ten largest covering roughly 1.5%. Sample: PBMCs, taken from a glioma patient whose treatment included an IDH1 peptide vaccine. These receptors originate from a man aged 40-49 years with glioma. Each CDR3 is given without its conserved first and last residue.

12	TRBV6-1	TRBJ1-6	ASTPGRTNSPLH
10	TRBV30	TRBJ1-5	AWGQADQPQH
14	TRBV7-3	TRBJ2-5	ASSLSSVSGQETQY
12	TRBV7-9	TRBJ1-5	ASSPPGEGQPQH
14	TRBV25-1	TRBJ2-2	ASSDRDRVHTGELF
13	TRBV5-4	TRBJ2-1	ASSQQTGSHNEQF
9	TRBV7-6	TRBJ2-5	ASSSQETQY
12	TRBV27	TRBJ1-3	ASSFSRGGNTIY
15	TRBV19	TRBJ1-5	ASSLKQGAARTQPQH
11	TRBV7-6	TRBJ2-2	ASSQRSPGELF
11	TRBV7-2	TRBJ2-6	ASSSSGANVLT
13	TRBV19	TRBJ1-4	ASSTRQNTNEKLF
12	TRBV5-8	TRBJ1-2	ASSLGQGISGYT
13	TRBV5-8	TRBJ1-1	ASSSYRNTGDEAF
14	TRBV28	TRBJ2-7	ASSSSTGDIGYEQY
13	TRBV6-1	TRBJ2-3	ASSGSGGGTDTQY
13	TRBV11-3	TRBJ2-1	ASSSGDRVPGEQF
15	TRBV4-1	TRBJ2-1	ASSQHRTSGGAYEQF
12	TRBV7-9	TRBJ2-5	ASSRTSAQETQY
13	TRBV15	TRBJ1-2	ATSRWDRGNYGYT
15	TRBV28	TRBJ1-5	ASSLNLGQGDHQPQH
12	TRBV5-6	TRBJ2-1	ASSRWYTYNEQF
15	TRBV7-9	TRBJ1-2	ASSLEFETGRIYGYT
13	TRBV6-5	.	ASSYSASGDYEQY
12	TRBV7-9	TRBJ2-5	ASSRRLAKETQY
13	TRBV4-2	TRBJ1-5	ASSQGQGANQPQH
10	TRBV29-1	TRBJ1-1	SVEPGSTEAF
12	TRBV14	TRBJ2-7	ASSQSVSHWEQY
12	TRBV9	TRBJ2-2	ASSVTGDTGELF
11	TRBV5-1	TRBJ1-5	ASSLGYNQPQH
13	TRBV7-9	TRBJ2-7	ASSPYAGISYEQY
13	TRBV6-1	TRBJ1-1	ASSEARRLNTEAF
13	TRBV5-4	TRBJ2-5	ASSPAGTGKETQY
13	TRBV7-9	TRBJ2-5	ASSLVGSYQETQY
11	TRBV11-2	TRBJ2-1	ASSLENTNEQF
11	TRBV28	TRBJ2-7	ATPPSGSYEQY
13	TRBV7-2	TRBJ2-7	ASSQAGTSGYEQY
12	TRBV16	TRBJ2-3	ASTRTSGTDTQY
12	TRBV19	TRBJ2-7	ASSISGSSYEQY
14	TRBV7-8	TRBJ1-1	ASSLVGDSLNTEAF
12	TRBV7-8	TRBJ1-3	ASSLRDSGNTIY
14	TRBV14	TRBJ1-1	ASSLRTGTRGTEAF
12	TRBV5-1	TRBJ2-5	ASSDTASQETQY
12	TRBV13	TRBJ2-1	ASSTGTDVNEQF
12	TRBV27	TRBJ1-1	ASSLVRVGTEAF
10	TRBV7-2	TRBJ1-2	ASSPTVNGYT
11	TRBV4-1	TRBJ2-1	ASSQGIYNEQF
13	TRBV7-3	TRBJ1-1	ASSPSTAGNTEAF
9	TRBV28	TRBJ2-7	ASSYNWEQY
15	TRBV5-4	TRBJ2-2	ASSLWGFGSGTGELF
14	TRBV25-1	TRBJ2-1	ASSEWGTGLYNEQF